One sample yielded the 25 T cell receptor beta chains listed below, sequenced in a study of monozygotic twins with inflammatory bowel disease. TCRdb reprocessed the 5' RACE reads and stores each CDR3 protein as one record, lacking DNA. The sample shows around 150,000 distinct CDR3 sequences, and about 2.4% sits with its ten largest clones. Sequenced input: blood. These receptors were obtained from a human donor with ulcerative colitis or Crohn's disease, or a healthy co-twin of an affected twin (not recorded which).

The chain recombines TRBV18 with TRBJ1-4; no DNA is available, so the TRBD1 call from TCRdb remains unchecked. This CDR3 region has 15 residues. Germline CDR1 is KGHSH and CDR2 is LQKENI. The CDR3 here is CASSPVNGADEKLFF.

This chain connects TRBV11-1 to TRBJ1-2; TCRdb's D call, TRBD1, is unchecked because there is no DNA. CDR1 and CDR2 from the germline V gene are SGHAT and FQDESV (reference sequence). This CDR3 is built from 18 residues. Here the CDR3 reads CASSLGAQSTGGLQGYTF.

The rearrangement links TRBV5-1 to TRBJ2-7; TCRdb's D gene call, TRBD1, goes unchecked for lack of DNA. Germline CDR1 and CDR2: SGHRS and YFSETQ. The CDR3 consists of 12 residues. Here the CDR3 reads CASSLEGTGVYF. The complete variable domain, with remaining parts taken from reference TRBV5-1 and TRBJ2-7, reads KAGVTQTPRYLIKTRGQQVTLSCSPISGHRSVSWYQQTPGQGLQFLFEYFSETQRNKGNFPGRFSGRQFSNSRSEMNVSTLELGDSALYLCASSLEGTGVYFGPGTRLTVT.

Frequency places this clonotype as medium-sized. CDR3: CASSLEPRDEQYF. This sequence joins TRBV5-1 and TRBJ2-7. From germline, CDR1 is SGHRS and CDR2 YFSETQ. This CDR3 comprises 13 residues.

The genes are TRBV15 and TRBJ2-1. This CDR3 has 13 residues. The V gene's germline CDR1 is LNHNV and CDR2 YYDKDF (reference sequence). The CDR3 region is CATSRVPDREQFF.

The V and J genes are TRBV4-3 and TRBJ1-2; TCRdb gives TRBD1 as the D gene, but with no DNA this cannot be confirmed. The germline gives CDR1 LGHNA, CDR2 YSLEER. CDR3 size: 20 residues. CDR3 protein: CASSQWSETGGPWKYYGYTF.

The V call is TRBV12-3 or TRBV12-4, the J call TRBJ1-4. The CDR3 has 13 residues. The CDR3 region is CASSRREDEKLFF.

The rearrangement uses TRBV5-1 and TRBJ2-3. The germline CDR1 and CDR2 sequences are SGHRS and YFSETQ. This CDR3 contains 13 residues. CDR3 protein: CASSQQGTDTQYF.

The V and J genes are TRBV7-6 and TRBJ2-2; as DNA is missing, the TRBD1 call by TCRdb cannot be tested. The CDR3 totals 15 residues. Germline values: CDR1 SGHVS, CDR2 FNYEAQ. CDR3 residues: CASSFRTGRNGELFF.

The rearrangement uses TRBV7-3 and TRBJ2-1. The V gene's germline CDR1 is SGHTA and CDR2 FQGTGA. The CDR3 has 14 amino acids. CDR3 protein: CASSLRAGLNEQFF.

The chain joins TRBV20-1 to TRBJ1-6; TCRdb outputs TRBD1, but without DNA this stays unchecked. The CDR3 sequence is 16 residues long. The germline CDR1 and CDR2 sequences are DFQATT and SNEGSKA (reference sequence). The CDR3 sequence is CSALGLIATYNSPLHF.

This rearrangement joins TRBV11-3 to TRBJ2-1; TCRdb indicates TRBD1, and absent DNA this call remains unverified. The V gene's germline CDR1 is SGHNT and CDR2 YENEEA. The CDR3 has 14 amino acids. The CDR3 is CASSARGGNNEQFF.

Here the CDR3 reads CASSLIPLVLNTEAFF. The gene calls are TRBV12-3 or TRBV12-4 and TRBJ1-1; TCRdb's D call of TRBD1 is untestable without DNA. This CDR3 has 16 residues.

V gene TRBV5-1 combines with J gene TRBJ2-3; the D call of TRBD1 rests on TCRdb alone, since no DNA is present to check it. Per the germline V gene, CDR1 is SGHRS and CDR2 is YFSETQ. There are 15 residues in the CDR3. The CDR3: CASSSRDGSTDTQYF.

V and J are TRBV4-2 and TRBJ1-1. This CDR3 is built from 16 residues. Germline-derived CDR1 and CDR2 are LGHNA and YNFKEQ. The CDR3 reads CASSQDLRALNTEAFF.

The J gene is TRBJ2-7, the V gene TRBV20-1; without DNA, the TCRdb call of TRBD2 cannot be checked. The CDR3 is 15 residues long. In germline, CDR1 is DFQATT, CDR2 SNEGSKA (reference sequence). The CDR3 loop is CSARVKGAEGHEQYF.

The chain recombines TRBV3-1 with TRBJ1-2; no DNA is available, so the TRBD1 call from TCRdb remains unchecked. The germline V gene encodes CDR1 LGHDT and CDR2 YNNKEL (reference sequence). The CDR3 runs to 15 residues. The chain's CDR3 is CASSQETGAFYGYTF.

The CDR3 is CSATVGRVPVDTQYF. This chain uses TRBV20-1 with TRBJ2-3; TCRdb's assignment of TRBD1 cannot be checked, as there is no DNA. The germline V gene encodes CDR1 DFQATT and CDR2 SNEGSKA (reference sequence). This CDR3 has 15 amino acids.

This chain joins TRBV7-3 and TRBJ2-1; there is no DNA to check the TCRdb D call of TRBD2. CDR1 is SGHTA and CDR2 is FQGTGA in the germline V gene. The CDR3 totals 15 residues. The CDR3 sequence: CASSQGLARGDEQFF.

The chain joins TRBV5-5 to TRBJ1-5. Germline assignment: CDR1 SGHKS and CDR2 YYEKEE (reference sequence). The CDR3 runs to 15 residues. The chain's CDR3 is CASSLLSNGDQPQHF.

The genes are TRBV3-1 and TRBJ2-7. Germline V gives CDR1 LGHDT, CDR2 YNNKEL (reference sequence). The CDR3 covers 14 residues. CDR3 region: CASSQGRFSYEQYF.

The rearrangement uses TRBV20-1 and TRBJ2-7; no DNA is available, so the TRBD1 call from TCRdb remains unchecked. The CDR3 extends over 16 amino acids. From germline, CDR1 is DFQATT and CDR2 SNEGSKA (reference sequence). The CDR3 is CSARDQGRGPLYEQYF.

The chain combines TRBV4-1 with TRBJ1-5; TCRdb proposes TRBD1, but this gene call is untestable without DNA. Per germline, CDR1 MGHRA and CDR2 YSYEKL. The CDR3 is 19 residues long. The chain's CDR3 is CASSQSPGPLDVSNQPQHF.

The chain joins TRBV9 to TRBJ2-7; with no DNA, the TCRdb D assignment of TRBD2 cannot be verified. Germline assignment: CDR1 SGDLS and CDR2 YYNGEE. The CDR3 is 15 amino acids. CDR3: CASSSTSGRASEQYF.

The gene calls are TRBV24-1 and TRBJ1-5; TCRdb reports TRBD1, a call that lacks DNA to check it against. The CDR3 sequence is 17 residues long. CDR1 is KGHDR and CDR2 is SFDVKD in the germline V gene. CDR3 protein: CATSDFPRDEVDQPQHF.